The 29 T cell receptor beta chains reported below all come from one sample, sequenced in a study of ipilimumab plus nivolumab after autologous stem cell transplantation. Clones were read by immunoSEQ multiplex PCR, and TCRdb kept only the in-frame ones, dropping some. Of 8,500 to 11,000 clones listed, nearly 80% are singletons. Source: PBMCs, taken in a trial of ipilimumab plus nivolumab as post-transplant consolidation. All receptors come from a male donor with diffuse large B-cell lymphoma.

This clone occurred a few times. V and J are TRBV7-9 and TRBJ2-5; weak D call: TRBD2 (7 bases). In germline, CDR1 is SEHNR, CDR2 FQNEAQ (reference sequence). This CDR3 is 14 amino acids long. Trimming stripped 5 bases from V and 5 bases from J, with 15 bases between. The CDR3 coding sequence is TGTGCCAGCAGCCCCCGGGGGGCGTGGGAGACCCAGTACTTC. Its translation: CASSPRGAWETQYF.

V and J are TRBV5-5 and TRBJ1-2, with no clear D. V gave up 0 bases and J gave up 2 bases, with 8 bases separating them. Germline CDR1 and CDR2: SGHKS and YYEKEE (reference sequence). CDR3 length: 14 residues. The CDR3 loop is CASSLVHFNYGYTF. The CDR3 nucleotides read TGTGCCAGCAGCTTGGTCCACTTCAACTATGGCTACACCTTC. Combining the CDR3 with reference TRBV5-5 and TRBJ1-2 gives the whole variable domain DAGVTQSPTHLIKTRGQQVTLRCSPISGHKSVSWYQQVLGQGPQFIFQYYEKEERGRGNFPDRFSARQFPNYSSELNVNALLLGDSALYLCASSLVHFNYGYTFGSGTRLTVV.

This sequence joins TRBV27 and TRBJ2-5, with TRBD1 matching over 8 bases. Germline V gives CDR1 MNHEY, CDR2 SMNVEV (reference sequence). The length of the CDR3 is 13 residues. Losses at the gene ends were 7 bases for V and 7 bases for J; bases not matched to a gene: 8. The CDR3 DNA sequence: TGTGCCAGCACGGACAGGGTGAGCTGGACCCAGTACTTC. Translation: CASTDRVSWTQYF.

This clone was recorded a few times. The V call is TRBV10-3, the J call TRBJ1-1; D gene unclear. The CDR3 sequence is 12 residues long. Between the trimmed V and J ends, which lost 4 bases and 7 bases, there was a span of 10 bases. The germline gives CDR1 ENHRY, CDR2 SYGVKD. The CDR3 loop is CAISASGNEAFF. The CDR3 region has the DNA TGTGCCATCAGTGCCTCGGGGAATGAAGCTTTCTTT.

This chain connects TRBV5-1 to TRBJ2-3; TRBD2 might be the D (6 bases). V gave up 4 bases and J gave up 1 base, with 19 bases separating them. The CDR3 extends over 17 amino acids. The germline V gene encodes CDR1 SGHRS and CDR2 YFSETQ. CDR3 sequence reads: CASSKYPGEDRTDTQYF. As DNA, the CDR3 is TGCGCCAGCAGCAAGTACCCGGGGGAGGATCGCACAGATACGCAGTATTTT.

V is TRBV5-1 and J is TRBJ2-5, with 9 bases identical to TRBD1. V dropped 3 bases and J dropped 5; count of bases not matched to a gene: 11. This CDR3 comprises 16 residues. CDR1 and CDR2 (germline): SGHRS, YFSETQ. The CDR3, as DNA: TGCGCCAGCAGCTACACAGGGGGCGAGGGTTGGGAGACCCAGTACTTC. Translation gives CASSYTGGEGWETQYF.

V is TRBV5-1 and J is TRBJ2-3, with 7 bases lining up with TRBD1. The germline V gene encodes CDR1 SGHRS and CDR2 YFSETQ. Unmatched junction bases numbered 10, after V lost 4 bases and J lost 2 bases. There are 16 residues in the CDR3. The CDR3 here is CASSDRQGSYTDTQYF. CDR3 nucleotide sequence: TGCGCCAGCAGCGATCGACAGGGATCGTACACAGATACGCAGTATTTT.

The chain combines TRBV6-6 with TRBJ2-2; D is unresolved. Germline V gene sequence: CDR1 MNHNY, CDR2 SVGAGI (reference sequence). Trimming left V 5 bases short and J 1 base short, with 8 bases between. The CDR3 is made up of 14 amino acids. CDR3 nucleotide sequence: TGTGCCAGCAGTCCCCCAGTGAACACCGGGGAGCTGTTTTTT. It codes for CASSPPVNTGELFF.

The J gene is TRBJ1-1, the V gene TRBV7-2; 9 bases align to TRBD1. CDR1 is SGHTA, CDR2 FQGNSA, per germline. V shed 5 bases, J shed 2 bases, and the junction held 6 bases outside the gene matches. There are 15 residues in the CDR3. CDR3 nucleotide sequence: TGTGCCAGCAGCCCCCGACAGGGGGGAAACACTGAAGCTTTCTTT. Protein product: CASSPRQGGNTEAFF.

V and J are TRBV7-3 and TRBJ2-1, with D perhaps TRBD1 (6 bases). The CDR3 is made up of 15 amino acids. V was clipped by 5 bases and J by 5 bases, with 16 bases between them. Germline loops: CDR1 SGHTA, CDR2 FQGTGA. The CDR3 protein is CASSPPGVHHNEQFF. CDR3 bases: TGTGCCAGCAGCCCCCCAGGGGTCCACCACAATGAGCAGTTCTTC.

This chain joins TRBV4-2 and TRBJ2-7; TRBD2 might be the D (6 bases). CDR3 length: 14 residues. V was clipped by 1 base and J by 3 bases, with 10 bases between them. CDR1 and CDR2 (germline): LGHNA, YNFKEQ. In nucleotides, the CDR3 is TGTGCCAGCAGCCAAGTCGGAGGGGACTACGAGCAGTACTTC. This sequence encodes CASSQVGGDYEQYF.

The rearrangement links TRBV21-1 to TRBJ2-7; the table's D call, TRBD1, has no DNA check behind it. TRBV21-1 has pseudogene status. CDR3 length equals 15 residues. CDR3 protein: CASSKIGTGDYEQYF. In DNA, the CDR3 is TGTGCCAGCAGCAAAATCGGGACAGGGGACTACGAGCAGTACTTC.

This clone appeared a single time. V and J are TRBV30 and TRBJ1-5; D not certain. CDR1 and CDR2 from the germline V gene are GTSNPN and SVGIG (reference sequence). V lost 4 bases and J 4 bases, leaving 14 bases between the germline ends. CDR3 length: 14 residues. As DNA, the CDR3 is TGTGCCTGGAATCAGGACGGACTTAATCAGCCCCAGCATTTT. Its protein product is CAWNQDGLNQPQHF.

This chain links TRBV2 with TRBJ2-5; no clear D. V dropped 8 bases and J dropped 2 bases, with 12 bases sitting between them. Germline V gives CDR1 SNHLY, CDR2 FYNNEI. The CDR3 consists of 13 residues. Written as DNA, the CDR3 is TGTGCCAGCGATTCTTGGCAGCAAGAGACCCAGTACTTC. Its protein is CASDSWQQETQYF.

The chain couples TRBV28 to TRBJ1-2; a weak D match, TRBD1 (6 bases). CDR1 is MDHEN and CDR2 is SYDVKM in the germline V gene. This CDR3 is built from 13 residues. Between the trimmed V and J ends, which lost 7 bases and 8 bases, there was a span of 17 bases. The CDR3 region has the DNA TGTGCCAGCACCTCGGACAGATTAAAGGGCTACACCTTC. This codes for CASTSDRLKGYTF.

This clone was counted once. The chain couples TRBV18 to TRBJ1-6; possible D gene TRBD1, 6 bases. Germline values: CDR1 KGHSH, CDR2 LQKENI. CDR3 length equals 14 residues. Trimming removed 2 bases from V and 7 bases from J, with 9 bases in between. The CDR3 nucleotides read TGTGCCAGCTCACCAGAGACAGGAAATTCACCCCTCCACTTT. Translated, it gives CASSPETGNSPLHF.

CDR3 residues: CASSLGAGLNEKLFF. The DNA of the CDR3 is TGTGCCAGCAGCCTTGGGGCAGGCCTTAATGAAAAACTGTTTTTT. The chain joins TRBV5-6 to TRBJ1-4, with D tentatively TRBD1 (5 bases). V dropped 4 bases and J dropped 4 bases, with 14 bases sitting between them. The CDR3 runs to 15 residues. From germline, CDR1 is SGHDT and CDR2 YYEEEE.

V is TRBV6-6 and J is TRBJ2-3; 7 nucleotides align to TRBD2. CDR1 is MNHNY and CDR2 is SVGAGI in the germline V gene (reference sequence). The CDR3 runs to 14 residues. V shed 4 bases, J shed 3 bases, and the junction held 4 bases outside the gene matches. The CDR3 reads CASSSWGGTDTQYF. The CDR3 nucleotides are TGTGCCAGCAGTTCTTGGGGGGGAACAGATACGCAGTATTTT.

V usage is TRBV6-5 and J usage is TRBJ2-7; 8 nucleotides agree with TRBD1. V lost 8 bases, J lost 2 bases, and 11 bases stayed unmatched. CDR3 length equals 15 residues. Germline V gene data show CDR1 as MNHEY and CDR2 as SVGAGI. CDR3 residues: CASGITRGLTYEQYF. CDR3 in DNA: TGTGCCAGCGGTATTACCAGGGGGCTTACCTACGAGCAGTACTTC.

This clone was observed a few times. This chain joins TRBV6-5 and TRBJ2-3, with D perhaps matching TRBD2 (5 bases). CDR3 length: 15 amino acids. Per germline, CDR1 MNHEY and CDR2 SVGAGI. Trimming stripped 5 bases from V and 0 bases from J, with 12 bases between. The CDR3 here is CASSNEGASTDTQYF. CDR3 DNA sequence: TGTGCCAGCAGTAACGAGGGAGCTAGCACAGATACGCAGTATTTT.

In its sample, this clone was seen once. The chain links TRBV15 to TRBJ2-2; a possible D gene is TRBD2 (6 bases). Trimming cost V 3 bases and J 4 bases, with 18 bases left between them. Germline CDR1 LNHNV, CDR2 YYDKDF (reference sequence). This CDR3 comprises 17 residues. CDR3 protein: CATSRARLGQGTGELFF. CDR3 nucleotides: TGTGCCACCAGCAGGGCTAGACTAGGTCAGGGCACCGGGGAGCTGTTTTTT.

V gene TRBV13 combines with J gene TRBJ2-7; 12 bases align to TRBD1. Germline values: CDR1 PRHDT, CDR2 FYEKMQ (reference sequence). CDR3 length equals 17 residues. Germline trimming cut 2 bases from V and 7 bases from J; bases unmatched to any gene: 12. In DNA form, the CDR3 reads TGTGCCAGCAGCTTATGGGACCGGGACAGGGGGCTGAAAGAGCAGTACTTC. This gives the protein CASSLWDRDRGLKEQYF. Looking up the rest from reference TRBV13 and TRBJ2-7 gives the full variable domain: AAGVIQSPRHLIKEKRETATLKCYPIPRHDTVYWYQQGPGQDPQFLISFYEKMQSDKGSIPDRFSAQQFSDYHSELNMSSLELGDSALYFCASSLWDRDRGLKEQYFGPGTRLTVT.

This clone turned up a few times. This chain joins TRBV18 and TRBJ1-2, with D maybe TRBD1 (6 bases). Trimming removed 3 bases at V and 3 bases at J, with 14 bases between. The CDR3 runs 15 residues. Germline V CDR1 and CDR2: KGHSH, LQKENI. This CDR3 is CASSPLYRAYYGYTF. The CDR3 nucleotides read TGTGCCAGCTCACCGCTGTACAGGGCCTACTATGGCTACACCTTC. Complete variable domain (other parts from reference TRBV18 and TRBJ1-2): NAGVMQNPRHLVRRRGQEARLRCSPMKGHSHVYWYRQLPEEGLKFMVYLQKENIIDESGMPKERFSAEFPKEGPSILRIQQVVRGDSAAYFCASSPLYRAYYGYTFGSGTRLTVV.

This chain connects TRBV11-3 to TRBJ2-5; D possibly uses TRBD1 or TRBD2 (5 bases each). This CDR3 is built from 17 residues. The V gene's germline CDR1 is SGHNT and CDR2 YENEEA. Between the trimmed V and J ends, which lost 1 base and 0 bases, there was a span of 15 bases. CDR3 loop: CASSLGKWDRNQETQYF. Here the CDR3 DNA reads TGTGCCAGCAGCTTAGGGAAGTGGGACCGCAACCAAGAGACCCAGTACTTC.

The CDR3 loop is CASSRQGLGETQYF. CDR3 sequence (DNA): TGTGCCAGCAGCCGACAGGGTTTGGGAGAGACCCAGTACTTC. This rearrangement joins TRBV13 to TRBJ2-5; 7 bases match TRBD1. V was pared by 5 bases and J by 4 bases, with 7 bases of the junction left unmatched. From germline, CDR1 is PRHDT and CDR2 FYEKMQ (reference sequence). This CDR3 has 14 residues. Full variable domain (missing parts from reference TRBV13 and TRBJ2-5): AAGVIQSPRHLIKEKRETATLKCYPIPRHDTVYWYQQGPGQDPQFLISFYEKMQSDKGSIPDRFSAQQFSDYHSELNMSSLELGDSALYFCASSRQGLGETQYFGPGTRLLVL.

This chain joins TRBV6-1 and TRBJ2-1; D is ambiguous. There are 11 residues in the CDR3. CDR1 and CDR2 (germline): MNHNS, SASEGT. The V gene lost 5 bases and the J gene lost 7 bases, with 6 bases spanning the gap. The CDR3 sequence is CASSFRNEQFF. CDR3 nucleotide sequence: TGTGCCAGCAGTTTCCGGAATGAGCAGTTCTTC.

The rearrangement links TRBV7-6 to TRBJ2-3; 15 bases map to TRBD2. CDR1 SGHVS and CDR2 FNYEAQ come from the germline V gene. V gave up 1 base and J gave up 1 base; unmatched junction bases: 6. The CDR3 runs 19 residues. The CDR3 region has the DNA TGTGCCAGCAGCTTAGGTGCGGGACTAGCGGGGGGTCGCACAGATACGCAGTATTTT. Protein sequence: CASSLGAGLAGGRTDTQYF.

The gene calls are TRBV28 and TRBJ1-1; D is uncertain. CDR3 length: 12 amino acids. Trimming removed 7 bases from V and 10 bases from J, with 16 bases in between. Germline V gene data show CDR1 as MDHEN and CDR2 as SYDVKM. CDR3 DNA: TGTGCCAGCACCCCCTTAGCGGTCGGAGCTTTCTTT. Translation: CASTPLAVGAFF.

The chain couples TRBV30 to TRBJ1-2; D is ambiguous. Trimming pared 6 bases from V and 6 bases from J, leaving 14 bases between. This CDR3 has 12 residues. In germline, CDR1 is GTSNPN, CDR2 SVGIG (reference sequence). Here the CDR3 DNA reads TGTGCCTGCGGATTGGGTCTCCATGGCTACACCTTC. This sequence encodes CACGLGLHGYTF.